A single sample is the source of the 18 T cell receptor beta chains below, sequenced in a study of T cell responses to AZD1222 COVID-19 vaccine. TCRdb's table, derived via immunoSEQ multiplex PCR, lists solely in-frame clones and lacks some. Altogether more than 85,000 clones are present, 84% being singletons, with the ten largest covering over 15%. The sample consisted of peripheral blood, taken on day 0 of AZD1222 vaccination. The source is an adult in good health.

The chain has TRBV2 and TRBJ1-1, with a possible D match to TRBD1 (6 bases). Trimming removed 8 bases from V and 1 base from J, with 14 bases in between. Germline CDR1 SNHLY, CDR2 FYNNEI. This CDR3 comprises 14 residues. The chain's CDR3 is CASVRTETNTEAFF. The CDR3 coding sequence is TGTGCCAGCGTTAGGACAGAAACGAACACTGAAGCTTTCTTT.

CDR3 DNA sequence: TGTGCCAGCAGCCAAGAAGGGGGGCACACTGAAGCTTTCTTT. It codes for CASSQEGGHTEAFF. The rearrangement links TRBV14 to TRBJ1-1, with a possible D match to TRBD1 (6 bases). CDR1 and CDR2 from the germline V gene are SGHDN and FVKESK. This CDR3 region has 14 residues. Trimming shortened V by 0 bases and J by 3 bases, and 8 bases separated the two germline ends.

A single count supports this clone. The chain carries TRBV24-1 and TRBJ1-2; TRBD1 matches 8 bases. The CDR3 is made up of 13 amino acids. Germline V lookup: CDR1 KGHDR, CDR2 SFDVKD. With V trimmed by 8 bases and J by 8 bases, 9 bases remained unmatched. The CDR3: CATTDDRGYGYTF. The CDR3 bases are TGTGCCACCACCGACGACAGGGGTTACGGCTACACCTTC.

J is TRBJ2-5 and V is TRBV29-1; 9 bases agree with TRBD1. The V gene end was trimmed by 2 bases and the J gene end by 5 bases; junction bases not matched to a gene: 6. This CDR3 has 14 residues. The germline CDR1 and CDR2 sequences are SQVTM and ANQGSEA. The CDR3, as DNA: TGCAGCGTTGAAAGGAGGGACAGGGCCGAGACCCAGTACTTC. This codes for CSVERRDRAETQYF. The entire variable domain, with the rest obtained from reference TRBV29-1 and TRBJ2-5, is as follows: SAVISQKPSRDICQRGTSLTIQCQVDSQVTMMFWYRQQPGQSLTLIATANQGSEATYESGFVIDKFPISRPNLTFSTLTVSNMSPEDSSIYLCSVERRDRAETQYFGPGTRLLVL.

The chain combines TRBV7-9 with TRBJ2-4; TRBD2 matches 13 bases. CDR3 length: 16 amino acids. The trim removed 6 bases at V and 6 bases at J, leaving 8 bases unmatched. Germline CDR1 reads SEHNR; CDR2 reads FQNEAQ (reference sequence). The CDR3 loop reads CASSRRTSGSANIQYF. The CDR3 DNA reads TGTGCCAGCAGTCGGAGGACTAGCGGGAGTGCAAACATTCAGTACTTC.

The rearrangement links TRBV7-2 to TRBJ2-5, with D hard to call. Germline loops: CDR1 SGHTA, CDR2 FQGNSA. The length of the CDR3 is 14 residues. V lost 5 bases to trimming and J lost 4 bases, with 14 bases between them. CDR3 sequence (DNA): TGTGCCAGCAGCCCGCGAGCGCTGGCAGAGACCCAGTACTTC. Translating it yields CASSPRALAETQYF. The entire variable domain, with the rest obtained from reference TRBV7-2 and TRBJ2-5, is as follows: GAGVSQSPSNKVTEKGKDVELRCDPISGHTALYWYRQSLGQGLEFLIYFQGNSAPDKSGLPSDRFSAERTGGSVSTLTIQRTQQEDSAVYLCASSPRALAETQYFGPGTRLLVL.

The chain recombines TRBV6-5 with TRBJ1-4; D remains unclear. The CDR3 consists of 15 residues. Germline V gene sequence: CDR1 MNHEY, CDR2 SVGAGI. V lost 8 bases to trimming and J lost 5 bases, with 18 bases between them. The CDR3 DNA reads TGTGCCAGCTCCCCGCCGCGATCGGGGAATGAAAAACTGTTTTTT. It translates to CASSPPRSGNEKLFF.

The CDR3 spells CASGEGRLNTEAFF. The CDR3 DNA is TGTGCCAGCGGGGAGGGACGGCTGAACACTGAAGCTTTCTTT. This chain joins TRBV2 and TRBJ1-1, with D maybe TRBD1 (5 bases). With 8 bases removed from V and 0 bases from J, the gap between germline ends came to 13 bases. Germline loops: CDR1 SNHLY, CDR2 FYNNEI. The CDR3 totals 14 residues. Drawing the rest from reference TRBV2 and TRBJ1-1, the complete variable domain is EPEVTQTPSHQVTQMGQEVILRCVPISNHLYFYWYRQILGQKVEFLVSFYNNEISEKSEIFDDQFSVERPDGSNFTLKIRSTKLEDSAMYFCASGEGRLNTEAFFGQGTRLTVV.

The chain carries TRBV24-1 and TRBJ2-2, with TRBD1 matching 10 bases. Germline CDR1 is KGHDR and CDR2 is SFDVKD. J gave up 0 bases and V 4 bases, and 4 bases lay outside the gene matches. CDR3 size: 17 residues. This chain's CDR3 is CATSDPGQGANTGELFF. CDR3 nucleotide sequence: TGTGCCACCAGTGACCCCGGACAGGGGGCGAACACCGGGGAGCTGTTTTTT.

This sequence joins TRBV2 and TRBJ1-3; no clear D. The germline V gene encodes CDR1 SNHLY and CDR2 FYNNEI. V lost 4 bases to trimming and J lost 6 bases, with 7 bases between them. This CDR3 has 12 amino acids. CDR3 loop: CASSASTNTIYF. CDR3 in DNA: TGTGCCAGCAGTGCCAGCACAAACACCATATATTTT.

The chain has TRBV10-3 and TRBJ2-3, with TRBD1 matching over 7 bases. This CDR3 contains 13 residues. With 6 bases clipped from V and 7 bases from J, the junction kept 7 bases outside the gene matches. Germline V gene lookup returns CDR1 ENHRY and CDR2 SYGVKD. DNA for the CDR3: TGTGCCATCAGGGGCCGGGACAGCCATACGCAGTATTTT. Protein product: CAIRGRDSHTQYF.

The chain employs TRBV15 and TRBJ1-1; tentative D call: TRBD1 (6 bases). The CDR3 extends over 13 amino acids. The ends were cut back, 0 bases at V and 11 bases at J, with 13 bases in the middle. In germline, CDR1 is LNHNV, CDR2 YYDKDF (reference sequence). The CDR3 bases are TGTGCCACCAGCAGAGAGGGGGGGGCCCCGGCTTTCTTT. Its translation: CATSREGGAPAFF.

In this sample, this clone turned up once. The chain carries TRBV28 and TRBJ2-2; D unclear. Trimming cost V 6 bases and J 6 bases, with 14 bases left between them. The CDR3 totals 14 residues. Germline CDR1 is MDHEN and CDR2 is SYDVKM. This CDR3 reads CASRNPQPSGELFF. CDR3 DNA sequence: TGTGCCAGCAGGAACCCACAGCCATCCGGGGAGCTGTTTTTT. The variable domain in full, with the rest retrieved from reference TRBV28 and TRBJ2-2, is DVKVTQSSRYLVKRTGEKVFLECVQDMDHENMFWYRQDPGLGLRLIYFSYDVKMKEKGDIPEGYSVSREKKERFSLILESASTNQTSMYLCASRNPQPSGELFFGEGSRLTVL.

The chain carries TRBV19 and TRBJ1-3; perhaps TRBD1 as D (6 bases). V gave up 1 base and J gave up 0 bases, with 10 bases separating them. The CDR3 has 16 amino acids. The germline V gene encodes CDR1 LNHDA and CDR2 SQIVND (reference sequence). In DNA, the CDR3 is TGTGCCAGTAGTATAGGAAGGGGGTTCTCTGGAAACACCATATATTTT. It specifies CASSIGRGFSGNTIYF.

CDR3 sequence: CASSPPHSSGANVLTF. CDR3 nucleotides: TGTGCCAGCAGTCCACCCCACAGTTCTGGGGCCAACGTCCTGACTTTC. The V and J genes are TRBV28 and TRBJ2-6; D not resolved. Germline CDR1 MDHEN, CDR2 SYDVKM. The CDR3 is 16 amino acids. V dropped 5 bases and J dropped 1 base, with 12 bases sitting between them.

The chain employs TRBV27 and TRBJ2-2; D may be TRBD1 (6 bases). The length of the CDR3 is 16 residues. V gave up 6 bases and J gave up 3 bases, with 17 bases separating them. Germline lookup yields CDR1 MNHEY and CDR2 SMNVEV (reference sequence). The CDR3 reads CASRATTGWDTGELFF. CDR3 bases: TGTGCCAGCAGAGCGACCACAGGGTGGGACACCGGGGAGCTGTTTTTT.

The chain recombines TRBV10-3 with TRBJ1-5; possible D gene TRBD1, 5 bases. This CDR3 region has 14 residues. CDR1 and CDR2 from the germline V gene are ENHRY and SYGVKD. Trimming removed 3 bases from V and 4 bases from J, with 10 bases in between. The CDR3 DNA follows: TGTGCCATCAGTGATAGTAGGGGAAATCAGCCCCAGCATTTT. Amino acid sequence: CAISDSRGNQPQHF.

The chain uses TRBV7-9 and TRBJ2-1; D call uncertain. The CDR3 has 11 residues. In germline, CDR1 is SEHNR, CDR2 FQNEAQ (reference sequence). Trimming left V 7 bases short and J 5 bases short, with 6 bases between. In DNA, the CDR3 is TGTGCCAGCAACCAAAACAATGAGCAGTTCTTC. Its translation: CASNQNNEQFF.